The sequence of this T cell receptor beta chain was determined in a study of T cells in Graves' hyperthyroidism and ophthalmopathy. Trimming cost V 6 bases and J 4 bases; bases outside gene matches: 9. Germline CDR1 and CDR2: MDHEN and SYDVKM. The CDR3 extends over 15 amino acids. This clonotype occurred many times. Patients aged 18 to 65 had newly diagnosed hyperthyroidism lasting under 2 months. Researchers amplified the TCR beta CDR3 regions from RNA transcripts. TCR CDR3 underwent first-round RT-PCR with the HTBI primer set. TCRdb re-derived calls from the multiplex PCR reads in MiXCR, one entry per CDR3 protein. The repertoire has more than 500,000 distinct CDR3 sequences, around 15% of them found once; the top ten carry about 14%.

Sequencing was performed on blood. The receptor was isolated from a middle-aged woman with Graves' hyperthyroidism. V and J are TRBV28 and TRBJ1-2; TRBD1 matches 9 bases. CDR3 protein: CASRTTGGIVYGYTF. The CDR3, as DNA: TGTGCCAGCAGAACAACAGGGGGCATCGTCTATGGCTACACCTTC.